This T cell receptor (beta chain) is from a study of identical twins. Findings and limits, study-wide: In monozygotic twins, models underestimated the sharing of out-of-frame TCR alpha. Beta out-of-frame twin sharing showed a weaker excess.

In the case of this clonotype: The antigen remains unidentified.

TCRdb re-called the 5' RACE reads with MiXCR, one entry per CDR3 protein. The sample has 200,000 to 250,000 distinct CDR3 sequences, roughly 12% seen once. Trimming left V 1 base short and J 2 bases short, with 11 bases between. CDR3 length equals 15 residues. Germline V gives CDR1 SGHDN, CDR2 FVKESK. A further study also used this sample, focusing on yellow fever vaccine responses in identical twins.

This TCR was recovered from a woman aged 18-30 years in good health. Sequencing was performed on memory (CD45RO+) T cells sorted from blood. The chain has TRBV14 and TRBJ2-5, with D perhaps matching TRBD1 or TRBD2 (6 bases each). DNA of the CDR3: TGTGCCAGCAGCCAAGGACGAGGGGGGCAAGAGACCCAGTACTTC. Translating gives CASSQGRGGQETQYF.